This T cell receptor beta chain was found in a study of blood T cells in healthy people across ages. Then a second PCR, running about 7 to 11 cycles, was carried out with a sample-barcoded 5' primer and a J-beta primer mix. TCRdb fed the 5' RACE reads into MiXCR, producing one record per CDR3 protein. The table has hundreds of thousands of distinct CDR3 sequences, 36% seen once. The length of the CDR3 is 14 residues. Deletions cut 1 base from V and 6 bases from J, with 10 bases between. This clonotype was recorded a few times. This TCR was sampled from a man aged 18 to 29 in good health. The specimen sequenced was blood. This chain uses TRBV12-3 or TRBV12-4 with TRBJ1-5; D might be TRBD1 (5 bases). The CDR3 DNA reads TGTGCCAGCAGTTTAGAGAGCAGGGTTCAGCCCCAGCATTTT. It specifies CASSLESRVQPQHF.